Sequencing of this T cell receptor (beta chain) was carried out in a study of blood T cell repertoires in COVID-19. Study background: Donors in the United States, Italy and Spain gave samples during acute or convalescent COVID-19. T cells, B-cell-depleted T cells, or PBMCs provided the cDNA or gDNA that served as material.

Germline assignment: CDR1 LGHNA and CDR2 YSLEER. The CDR3 has 17 amino acids. In the authors' workflow: Amplification of reference gene primers provided the estimated nucleated cell counts. Some clones are missing from TCRdb's copy, which holds only in-frame ones; the method was immunoSEQ multiplex PCR. The V and J calls and clone size come from that table; D and trimming were worked out from the DNA. The sample records about 140,000 clones, 75% to 90% being singletons. On this clone: One end of the junction does not line up with germline, which may come from a read error.

The clonotype was recovered from a man aged 50 or older who had recovered from COVID-19. Input material: peripheral blood. This chain uses TRBV4-3 with TRBJ1-2; 7 nucleotides line up with TRBD1. This CDR3 is CASSQDPMGQPKYGYTF. CDR3 nucleotides: TGCGCCAGCAGCCAAGATCCTATGGGACAGCCTAAATATGGCTACACCTTC.